One and the same sample provided the 16 T cell receptor beta chains below, sequenced in a study of shared clonotypes between healthy human individuals. TCRdb's copy holds only in-frame clones and misses some; the assay was immunoSEQ multiplex PCR. The sample includes about 960,000 clones, 76% seen only once; the top ten take approximately 1.5%. Sequences were obtained from memory CD4+ T cells sorted from blood. Subset denoted: CD45RA-negative fraction. The receptors were gathered from a man aged 18 to 30 in good health.

The CDR3 region has the DNA TGTGCCTGGAGTATTCGTTTAGCGGGAGGGCCGAACACAGATACGCAGTATTTT. It codes for CAWSIRLAGGPNTDTQYF. This rearrangement joins TRBV30 to TRBJ2-3; 11 nucleotides agree with TRBD2. With V trimmed by 2 bases and J by 2 bases, 12 bases remained unmatched. The CDR3 is made up of 18 amino acids. The V gene's germline CDR1 is GTSNPN and CDR2 SVGIG (reference sequence).

Only a few counts were recorded for this clone. The genes are TRBV28 and TRBJ1-1; the match to TRBD1 covers 9 bases. J gave up 6 bases and V 1 base, and 9 bases lay outside the gene matches. Germline loops: CDR1 MDHEN, CDR2 SYDVKM. This CDR3 comprises 16 residues. The CDR3 DNA sequence: TGTGCCAGCAGTTTATCGGCGGGACAGGGCGGGGCTGAAGCTTTCTTT. This encodes CASSLSAGQGGAEAFF.

The chain employs TRBV6-6 and TRBJ1-6; 11 positions match TRBD1. This CDR3 spans 15 amino acids. Trimming at V came to 6 bases and at J to 11 bases, leaving 9 bases not matched to a gene. Germline-derived CDR1 and CDR2 are MNHNY and SVGAGI (reference sequence). This chain's CDR3 is CASRRDRGIEAPLHF. DNA of the CDR3: TGTGCCAGCAGACGGGACAGGGGGATTGAGGCACCCCTCCACTTT.

The chain employs TRBV5-1 and TRBJ2-1, with 8 nucleotides matching TRBD2. Germline CDR1 SGHRS, CDR2 YFSETQ. With V trimmed by 4 bases and J by 7 bases, 10 bases remained unmatched. The CDR3 has 15 residues. The CDR3 loop is CASSPSHGRGNEQFF. In DNA form, the CDR3 reads TGCGCCAGCAGCCCCAGCCACGGGAGGGGGAATGAGCAGTTCTTC.

The V and J genes are TRBV4-3 and TRBJ1-4; D is ambiguous. This CDR3 has 15 amino acids. CDR1 is LGHNA, CDR2 YSLEER, per germline. V lost 3 bases to trimming and J lost 2 bases, with 10 bases between them. DNA of the CDR3: TGCGCCAGCAGCCAGGCGATAAATACTAATGAAAAACTGTTTTTT. As protein: CASSQAINTNEKLFF.

This rearrangement joins TRBV6-6 to TRBJ2-3, with TRBD2 as a possible D gene (5 bases). V lost 5 bases, J lost 0 bases, and 9 bases lay in between. Germline values: CDR1 MNHNY, CDR2 SVGAGI (reference sequence). The CDR3 spans 14 residues. Here the CDR3 DNA reads TGTGCCAGCAGTAGCGGATCCAGCACAGATACGCAGTATTTT. Translating gives CASSSGSSTDTQYF.

V is TRBV5-6 and J is TRBJ1-1, with D unresolved. V gave up 4 bases and J gave up 4 bases, with 20 bases separating them. CDR3 length: 16 residues. CDR1 is SGHDT, CDR2 YYEEEE, per germline. The CDR3 nucleotides read TGTGCCAGCAGCAACAGCGCTCAGATGGGTGGCACTGAAGCTTTCTTT. This sequence encodes CASSNSAQMGGTEAFF.

This clone showed up just a few times. V is TRBV18 and J is TRBJ1-1; 11 positions match TRBD1. Germline V CDR1 and CDR2: KGHSH, LQKENI. V dropped 4 bases and J dropped 6; count of bases not matched to a gene: 4. This CDR3 is 14 amino acids long. In DNA, the CDR3 is TGTGCCAGCTCACTGGACAGGGGGCAGGCTGAAGCTTTCTTT. Amino acid sequence: CASSLDRGQAEAFF.

V usage is TRBV27 and J usage is TRBJ1-6, with 7 bases aligning to TRBD1. This CDR3 comprises 15 residues. In germline, CDR1 is MNHEY, CDR2 SMNVEV (reference sequence). Trimming at V came to 6 bases and at J to 5 bases, leaving 7 bases not matched to a gene. CDR3 coding DNA: TGTGCCAGCAGGACAGGGACCCAAAATAATTCACCCCTCCACTTT. It encodes CASRTGTQNNSPLHF.

This clone showed up just a few times. The chain uses TRBV2 and TRBJ1-2; D unresolved. CDR3 size: 15 residues. Germline CDR1 reads SNHLY; CDR2 reads FYNNEI. Trimming took 4 bases from V and 6 from J, leaving 18 bases between them. The chain's CDR3 is CASSVTGSGLNGYTF. The CDR3 coding sequence is TGTGCCAGCAGTGTCACGGGATCGGGATTAAATGGCTACACCTTC. The variable domain in full, completed from reference TRBV2 and TRBJ1-2, reads EPEVTQTPSHQVTQMGQEVILRCVPISNHLYFYWYRQILGQKVEFLVSFYNNEISEKSEIFDDQFSVERPDGSNFTLKIRSTKLEDSAMYFCASSVTGSGLNGYTFGSGTRLTVV.

The chain employs TRBV7-2 and TRBJ2-3; D is unresolved. The CDR3 loop spans 12 amino acids. Trimming took 4 bases from V and 8 from J, leaving 10 bases between them. Germline CDR1 and CDR2: SGHTA and FQGNSA. CDR3 sequence: CASSYDDSTQYF. DNA for the CDR3: TGTGCCAGCAGCTACGATGACTCTACGCAGTATTTT.

V and J are TRBV27 and TRBJ1-2; 10 bases line up with TRBD1. Germline trimming cut 3 bases from V and 5 bases from J; bases unmatched to any gene: 9. CDR3 size: 16 residues. From germline, CDR1 is MNHEY and CDR2 SMNVEV (reference sequence). The CDR3 protein is CASSFKSGQGSYGYTF. CDR3 sequence (DNA): TGTGCCAGCAGTTTCAAATCGGGACAGGGGAGTTATGGCTACACCTTC.

The chain is built from TRBV20-1 and TRBJ1-6; D might be TRBD1 (6 bases). Trimming took 6 bases from V and 15 from J, leaving 15 bases between them. The CDR3 totals 11 residues. Germline CDR1 DFQATT, CDR2 SNEGSKA (reference sequence). CDR3 protein: CSAADSPGLHF. Written as DNA, the CDR3 is TGCAGTGCAGCGGACAGTCCGGGCCTCCACTTT.

This chain joins TRBV7-9 and TRBJ2-3; D gene ambiguous. CDR3 size: 12 residues. Germline CDR1 SEHNR, CDR2 FQNEAQ (reference sequence). The V and J ends lost 5 bases and 6 bases respectively, with 9 bases between them. CDR3 loop: CASSGNWDTQYF. As DNA, the CDR3 is TGTGCCAGCAGCGGGAATTGGGATACGCAGTATTTT.

This rearrangement joins TRBV5-1 to TRBJ2-6, with 7 positions matching TRBD1. Germline-derived CDR1 and CDR2 are SGHRS and YFSETQ. CDR3 size: 18 residues. V lost 2 bases, J lost 3 bases, and 11 bases stayed unmatched. CDR3 DNA sequence: TGCGCCAGCAGCTTCGGTCTTCAGGGGGTAAGTGGGGCCAACGTCCTGACTTTC. Translation gives CASSFGLQGVSGANVLTF.

Only a few counts were recorded for this clone. Other DNA sequences in the same sample also yield this CDR3. The chain carries TRBV30 and TRBJ1-1, with TRBD1 as a possible D gene (5 bases). Germline CDR1 reads GTSNPN; CDR2 reads SVGIG (reference sequence). The V gene lost 3 bases and the J gene lost 1 base, with 6 bases spanning the gap. The CDR3 loop spans 12 amino acids. The CDR3 coding sequence is TGTGCCTGGAGAACAGGGAACACTGAAGCTTTCTTT. The encoded protein is CAWRTGNTEAFF.